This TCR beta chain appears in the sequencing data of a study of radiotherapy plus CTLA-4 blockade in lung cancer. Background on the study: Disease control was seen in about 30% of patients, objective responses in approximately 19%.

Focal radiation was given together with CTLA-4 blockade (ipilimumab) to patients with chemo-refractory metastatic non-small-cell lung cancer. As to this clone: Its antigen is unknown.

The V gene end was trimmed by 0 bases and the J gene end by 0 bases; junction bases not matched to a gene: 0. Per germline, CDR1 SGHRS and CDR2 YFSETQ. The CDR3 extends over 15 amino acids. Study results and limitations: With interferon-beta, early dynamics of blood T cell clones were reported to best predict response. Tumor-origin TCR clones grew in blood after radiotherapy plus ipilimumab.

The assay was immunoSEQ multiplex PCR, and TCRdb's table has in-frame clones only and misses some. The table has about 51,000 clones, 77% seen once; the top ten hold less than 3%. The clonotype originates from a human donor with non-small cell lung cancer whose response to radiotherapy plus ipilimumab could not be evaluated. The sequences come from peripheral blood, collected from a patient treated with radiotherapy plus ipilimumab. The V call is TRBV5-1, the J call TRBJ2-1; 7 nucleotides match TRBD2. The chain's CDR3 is CASSLGGGSYNEQFF. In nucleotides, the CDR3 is TGCGCCAGCAGCTTGGGGGGGGGCTCCTACAATGAGCAGTTCTTC.